The text below deals with one T cell receptor beta chain. This specimen belongs to a study of blood T cell repertoires in COVID-19. Study summary: COVID-19 samples collected from the United States, Italy and Spain covered acute and convalescent phases.

Authors' data handling: Amplification of reference gene primers was used by the study to estimate nucleated cell counts. Only in-frame clones appear in the TCRdb table, and some are missing; sequencing was by immunoSEQ multiplex PCR. That table supplies the V and J calls and clone size; D and trimming were determined from the DNA. The sample has some 140,000 clones, 65% to 90% seen once. This clonotype originated in a woman in her sixties with active or convalescent COVID-19. Sequenced sample: peripheral blood.

The CDR3 here is CASSENREADQPQHF. The DNA of the CDR3 is TGTGCCAGCAGTGAAAACAGGGAAGCGGATCAGCCCCAGCATTTT. The chain uses TRBV6-1 and TRBJ1-5, with a possible D match to TRBD1 (6 bases). The CDR3 has 15 amino acids. Germline lookup yields CDR1 MNHNS and CDR2 SASEGT. Deletions cut 2 bases from V and 5 bases from J, with 13 bases between.